The rows below give T cell receptor beta chains drawn from one sample of a study of cytomegalovirus exposure and HLA in healthy donors. Clones were sequenced by immunoSEQ multiplex PCR, and TCRdb holds only the in-frame ones, with some missing. The sample shows 95,000 to 100,000 clones, roughly four fifths of them seen only once. Material: PBMCs. The receptors were gathered from a female donor in good health and CMV-seronegative. Each CDR3 is given with its conserved first and last residue. The D gene is left open where the match is weak. The size field is filled for only some rows; it gives once, few, many or a size class.

TRBJ2-7,TRBD1,once,TRBV7-9,TGTTCCAGCAGCTTAGGGACAGGAGGAGGATACGAGCAGTACTTC,CSSSLGTGGGYEQYF
TRBJ1-5,NA,NA,TRBV20-1,TGCAGTGCTAGAGATCTGCGGACCCAGCATTTT,CSARDLRTQHF
TRBJ2-3,NA,NA,TRBV7-9,TGTGCCAGCAGCTGGGCGGGGTTAAGCACAGATACGCAGTATTTT,CASSWAGLSTDTQYF
TRBJ1-5,NA,NA,TRBV19,TGTGCCAGTATGGAGACAGGCTTTTATCAGCCCCAGCATTTT,CASMETGFYQPQHF
TRBJ2-7,NA,NA,TRBV4-1,TGCGCCAGCAGCCTCGCCAGTCACCCCTCCTACGAGCAGTACTTC,CASSLASHPSYEQYF
TRBJ1-2,NA,few,TRBV9,TGTGCCAGCAGCGTCGACGGGGAAGGTGGCTACACCTTC,CASSVDGEGGYTF
TRBJ1-2,NA,NA,TRBV6-5,TGTGCCACCATCTGGACAGTTGCTAACTATGGCTACACCTTC,CATIWTVANYGYTF
TRBJ2-1,TRBD1,NA,TRBV9,TGTGCCAGCAGCCCACGGGACAGGTCCAGCTCCTACAATGAGCAGTTCTTC,CASSPRDRSSSYNEQFF
TRBJ2-4,NA,NA,TRBV21-1,TGTGCCAGCAGCAAAGGGGAGGTGAGGGGGGGCGATTCGGGATTAGCCAAAAACATTCAGTACTTC,CASSKGEVRGGDSGLAKNIQYF
TRBJ2-3,NA,NA,TRBV5-1,TGCGCCAGCGGAGACAGCCGCACAGATACGCAGTATTTT,CASGDSRTDTQYF
TRBJ1-5,NA,NA,TRBV7-9,TGTTCCAGCAGCCCGGATCAGCCCCAGCATTTT,CSSSPDQPQHF
TRBJ2-3,TRBD1,NA,TRBV5-1,TGCGCCAGCACCTTGGCGGACAGGGGTGGCACAGATACGCAGTATTTT,CASTLADRGGTDTQYF
TRBJ2-7,TRBD1,once,TRBV6-5,TGTGCCAGCAGTTACGGGACAGGGTGGGCGCAGTACTTC,CASSYGTGWAQYF
TRBJ2-7,TRBD2,few,TRBV29-1,TGCAGCGTTGGGAAGCGGGGGCCGGGGGAGCAGTACTTC,CSVGKRGPGEQYF